The T cell receptor beta chain under discussion was sequenced for a study of identical twins. Germline values: CDR1 SGHVS, CDR2 FQNEAQ. The CDR3 runs to 13 residues. The V and J ends lost 2 bases and 3 bases respectively, with 8 bases between them. This clonotype showed up many times. Its target is not known. MiXCR, run by TCRdb on the 5' RACE reads, gives a single entry per CDR3 protein. The sample consists of 250,000 to 300,000 distinct CDR3 sequences, just under 9.5% of them appearing once. Study-wide findings and caveats: When twins shared out-of-frame alpha sequences, those sequences had excess low generation probability. A lower insertion count was a feature of abundant cord blood beta clonotypes, with no such feature in memory repertoires.

These data also featured in a second study, about yellow fever vaccine responses in identical twins.

This chain connects TRBV7-8 to TRBJ2-7; D not certain. The sequence derives from a woman aged 18-29 years in good health. Source material: CD8+ T cells sorted from blood. The CDR3 sequence is CASSLYLGYEQYF. The CDR3 nucleotides read TGTGCCAGCAGCTTATATCTGGGCTACGAGCAGTACTTC.